These 10 T cell receptor beta chains were all obtained from the same sample, sequenced in a study of blood T cells in healthy people across ages. A J-beta primer mix and a sample-barcoded 5' primer were used in a second PCR of roughly 6 to 12 cycles. TCRdb re-derived calls from the 5' RACE reads in MiXCR, one entry per CDR3 protein. The profile shows more than 650,000 distinct CDR3 sequences, 22% of them singletons. The sequenced material came from blood. The receptors derive from a man between 65 and 85 years old in good health.

This clonotype was counted ten times or more. V and J are TRBV20-1 and TRBJ2-4; possibly TRBD2 for D (6 bases). The germline V gene has CDR1 DFQATT and CDR2 SNEGSKA (reference sequence). CDR3 length: 14 residues. Trimming pared 5 bases from V and 0 bases from J, leaving 11 bases between. CDR3 nucleotides: TGCAGTGCTTCTAGCGCTCTAGCCAAAAACATTCAGTACTTC. Protein: CSASSALAKNIQYF.

The chain employs TRBV5-6 and TRBJ2-3; D remains unclear. The CDR3 length is 13 residues. The germline V and J ends were trimmed by 2 bases and 3 bases, with 7 bases remaining between them. Germline V gene lookup returns CDR1 SGHDT and CDR2 YYEEEE. The CDR3 sequence: CASSLRLTDTQYF. The CDR3 coding sequence is TGTGCCAGCAGCTTACGGTTAACAGATACGCAGTATTTT.

Of note for this clonotype: Possible read error: a much larger clone is one base away. V gene TRBV12-3 or TRBV12-4 combines with J gene TRBJ2-3; 7 bases fit TRBD2. The CDR3 is made up of 14 amino acids. CDR3 amino acids: CASSSAGSTDAQYF. The CDR3 coding sequence is TGTGCCAGCAGTTCAGCGGGGAGCACAGATGCGCAGTATTTT.

The CDR3 bases are TGTGCCAGCACCCTGGAGGGGAGGGACACTGAAGCTTTCTTT. Its protein product is CASTLEGRDTEAFF. The chain employs TRBV6-1 and TRBJ1-1; possibly TRBD1 for D (5 bases). Germline lookup yields CDR1 MNHNS and CDR2 SASEGT. Trimming took 7 bases from V and 3 from J, leaving 15 bases between them. This CDR3 spans 14 amino acids.

Only a few counts were recorded for this clonotype. The gene calls are TRBV11-2 and TRBJ1-2; no clear D gene. V was trimmed by 4 bases and J by 0 bases, leaving 9 bases between them. Germline assignment: CDR1 SGHAT and CDR2 FQNNGV. The CDR3 loop spans 14 amino acids. The CDR3 loop is CASSSSDSNYGYTF. CDR3 nucleotide sequence: TGTGCCAGCAGCTCCTCTGATTCTAACTATGGCTACACCTTC.

This clonotype was found a few times. The chain couples TRBV20-1 to TRBJ1-2; 8 nucleotides line up with TRBD1. The germline V gene encodes CDR1 DFQATT and CDR2 SNEGSKA (reference sequence). The V and J ends lost 3 bases and 4 bases, in that order; junction bases with no gene match: 10. The CDR3 spans 15 residues. As DNA, the CDR3 is TGCAGTGCTAGGCGGCAGGGGGCGCCCGGCTATGGCTACACCTTC. Protein: CSARRQGAPGYGYTF.

This clonotype was seen a few times. V is TRBV7-9 and J is TRBJ1-4; a possible D gene is TRBD1 (5 bases). CDR3 length equals 16 residues. Trimming shortened V by 5 bases and J by 3 bases, and 16 bases separated the two germline ends. Germline CDR1 SEHNR, CDR2 FQNEAQ (reference sequence). The CDR3 sequence is CASSPPATAANEKLFF. The DNA of the CDR3 is TGTGCCAGCAGCCCCCCGGCGACAGCCGCTAATGAAAAACTGTTTTTT.

The rearrangement uses TRBV5-1 and TRBJ2-7, with D perhaps TRBD2 (5 bases). In germline, CDR1 is SGHRS, CDR2 YFSETQ. The CDR3 has 13 residues. V was clipped by 6 bases and J by 1 base, with 11 bases between them. Here the CDR3 reads CASMPDSSYEQYF. DNA of the CDR3: TGCGCCAGCATGCCGGACTCTTCCTACGAGCAGTACTTC.

V is TRBV29-1 and J is TRBJ1-2; D perhaps matches TRBD1 (5 bases). This CDR3 is 19 amino acids long. Per germline, CDR1 SQVTM and CDR2 ANQGSEA. Trimming shortened V by 0 bases and J by 2 bases, and 25 bases separated the two germline ends. The CDR3 here is CSVEDRGVGLREANYGYTF. Written as DNA, the CDR3 is TGCAGCGTTGAAGATCGGGGGGTGGGTCTCAGGGAAGCAAACTATGGCTACACCTTC. The entire variable domain, with the rest obtained from reference TRBV29-1 and TRBJ1-2, is as follows: SAVISQKPSRDICQRGTSLTIQCQVDSQVTMMFWYRQQPGQSLTLIATANQGSEATYESGFVIDKFPISRPNLTFSTLTVSNMSPEDSSIYLCSVEDRGVGLREANYGYTFGSGTRLTVV.

J is TRBJ1-1 and V is TRBV7-6, with D unclear. CDR1 and CDR2 (germline): SGHVS, FNYEAQ. CDR3 length equals 17 residues. V lost 1 base and J 0 bases, leaving 15 bases between the germline ends. DNA of the CDR3: TGTGCCAGCAGCTTAGTTTCCGTGGGCTCCATGAACACTGAAGCTTTCTTT. The encoded protein is CASSLVSVGSMNTEAFF.